This entry concerns a single T cell receptor (beta chain). Antigen specificity is unknown. Authors' processing steps: Junction-only sequences without quality scores came from ImmunoSEQ, so filtering differed. Measured with immunoSEQ multiplex PCR; TCRdb has only the in-frame clones, and not every one. V, J and clone size reflect that table, while D and trimming were determined from the DNA. Altogether millions of clones are present, over 85% being singletons, with the ten largest covering more than 0.95%. Germline values: CDR1 SGHVS, CDR2 FNYEAQ. Trimming at V came to 5 bases and at J to 3 bases, leaving 1 base not matched to a gene. The CDR3 length is 14 residues. Naive CD8 isolation took CD45RO-negative cells positively selected for CCR7 and excluded terminally differentiated effector memory CD45RA+ cells. This specimen comes from a study of shared clonotypes between healthy human individuals. General observations from the study: Several donors held around 5% of naive CD4 clonotypes in common. Non-shared clonotypes showed lower generation probabilities than clonotypes common to all four donors. Apart from blood, nothing was sampled; tissue repertoires likely differ.

The V call is TRBV7-6, the J call TRBJ2-5; 12 bases agree with TRBD2. The sequencing input was naive CD8+ T cells sorted from blood. The TCR comes from a man aged 18 to 30 in good health. The CDR3 sequence is CASSRLAGEETQYF. In DNA, the CDR3 is TGTGCCAGCAGCCGACTAGCGGGGGAAGAGACCCAGTACTTC.